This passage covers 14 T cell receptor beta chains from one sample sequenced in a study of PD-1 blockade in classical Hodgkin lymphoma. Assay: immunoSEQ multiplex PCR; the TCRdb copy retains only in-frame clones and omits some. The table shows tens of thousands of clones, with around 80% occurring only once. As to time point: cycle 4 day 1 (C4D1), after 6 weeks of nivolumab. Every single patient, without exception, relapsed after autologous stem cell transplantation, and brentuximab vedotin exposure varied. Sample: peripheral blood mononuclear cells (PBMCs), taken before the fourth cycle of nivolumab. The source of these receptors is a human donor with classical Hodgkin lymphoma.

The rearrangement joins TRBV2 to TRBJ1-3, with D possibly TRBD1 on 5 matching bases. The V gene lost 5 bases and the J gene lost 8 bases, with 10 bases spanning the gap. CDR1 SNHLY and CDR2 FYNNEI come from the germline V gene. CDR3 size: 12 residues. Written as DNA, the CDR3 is TGTGCCAGCAGTTCACAGGAGCACACCATATATTTT. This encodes CASSSQEHTIYF.

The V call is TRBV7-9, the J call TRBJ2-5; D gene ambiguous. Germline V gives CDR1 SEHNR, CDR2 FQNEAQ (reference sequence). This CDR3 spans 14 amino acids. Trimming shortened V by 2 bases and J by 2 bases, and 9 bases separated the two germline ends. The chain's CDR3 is CASSLKTLQETQYF. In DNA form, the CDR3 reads TGTGCCAGCAGCTTAAAGACTTTACAAGAGACCCAGTACTTC. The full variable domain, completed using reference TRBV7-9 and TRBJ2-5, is DTGVSQNPRHKITKRGQNVTFRCDPISEHNRLYWYRQTLGQGPEFLTYFQNEAQLEKSRLLSDRFSAERPKGSFSTLEIQRTEQGDSAMYLCASSLKTLQETQYFGPGTRLLVL.

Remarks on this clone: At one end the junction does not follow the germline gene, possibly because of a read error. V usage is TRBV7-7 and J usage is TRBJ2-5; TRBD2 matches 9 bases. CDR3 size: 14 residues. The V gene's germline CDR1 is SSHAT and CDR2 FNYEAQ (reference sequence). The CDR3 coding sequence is TGTGCTAGCAGCGGGAGCGGGGGGAAGGAGACCCAGTACTTC. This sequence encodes CASSGSGGKETQYF. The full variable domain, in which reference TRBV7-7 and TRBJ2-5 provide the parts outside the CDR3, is GAGVSQSPRYKVTKRGQDVTLRCDPISSHATLYWYQQALGQGPEFLTYFNYEAQPDKSGLPSDRFSAERPEGSISTLTIQRTEQRDSAMYRCASSGSGGKETQYFGPGTRLLVL.

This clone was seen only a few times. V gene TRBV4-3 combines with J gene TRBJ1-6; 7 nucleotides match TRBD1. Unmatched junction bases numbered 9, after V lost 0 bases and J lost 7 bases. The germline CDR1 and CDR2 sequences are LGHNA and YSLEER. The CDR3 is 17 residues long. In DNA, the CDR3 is TGCGCCAGCAGCCAAGAGGGGGGCAGGGGGGAAAATTCACCCCTCCACTTT. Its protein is CASSQEGGRGENSPLHF.

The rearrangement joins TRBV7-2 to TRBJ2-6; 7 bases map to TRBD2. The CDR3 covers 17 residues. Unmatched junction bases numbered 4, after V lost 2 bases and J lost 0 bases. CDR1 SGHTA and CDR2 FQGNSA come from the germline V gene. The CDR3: CASSLSAGVSGANVLTF. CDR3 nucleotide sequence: TGTGCCAGCAGCTTATCTGCGGGGGTCTCTGGGGCCAACGTCCTGACTTTC.

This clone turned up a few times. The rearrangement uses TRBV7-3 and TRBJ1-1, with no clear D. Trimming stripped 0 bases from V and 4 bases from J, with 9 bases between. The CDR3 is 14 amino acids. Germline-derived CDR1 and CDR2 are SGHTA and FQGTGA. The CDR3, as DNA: TGTGCCAGCAGCTTAACAGGGATGGTCACTGAAGCTTTCTTT. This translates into CASSLTGMVTEAFF. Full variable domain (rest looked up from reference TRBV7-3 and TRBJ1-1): GAGVSQTPSNKVTEKGKYVELRCDPISGHTALYWYRQSLGQGPEFLIYFQGTGAADDSGLPNDRFFAVRPEGSVSTLKIQRTERGDSAVYLCASSLTGMVTEAFFGQGTRLTVV.

The chain's CDR3 is CASRGQGSMAEAFF. The CDR3, as DNA: TGTGCCAGCAGAGGACAGGGAAGTATGGCTGAAGCTTTCTTT. The rearrangement links TRBV6-4 to TRBJ1-1, with 8 positions matching TRBD1. Germline V gene data show CDR1 as MRHNA and CDR2 as SNTAGT. J gave up 6 bases and V 6 bases, and 9 bases lay outside the gene matches. CDR3 length equals 14 residues.

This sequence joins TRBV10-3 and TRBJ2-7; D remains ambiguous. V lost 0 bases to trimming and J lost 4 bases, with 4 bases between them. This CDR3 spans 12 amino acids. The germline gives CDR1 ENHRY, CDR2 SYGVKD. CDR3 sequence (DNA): TGTGCCATCAGTGAGTCCGTATACGAGCAGTACTTC. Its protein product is CAISESVYEQYF.

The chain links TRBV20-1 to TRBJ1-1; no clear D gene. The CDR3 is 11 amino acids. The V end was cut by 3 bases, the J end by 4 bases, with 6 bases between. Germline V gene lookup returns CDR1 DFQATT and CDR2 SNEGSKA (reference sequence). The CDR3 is CSASSVTEAFF. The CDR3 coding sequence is TGCAGTGCTAGTTCCGTCACTGAAGCTTTCTTT.

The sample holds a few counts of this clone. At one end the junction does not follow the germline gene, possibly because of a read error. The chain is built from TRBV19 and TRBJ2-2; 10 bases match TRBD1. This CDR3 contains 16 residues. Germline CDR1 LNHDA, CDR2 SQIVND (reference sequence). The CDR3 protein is CASSIRQGANPGELFF. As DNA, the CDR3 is TGTGCCAGTAGTATACGACAGGGGGCGAACCCCGGGGAGCTGTTTTTT. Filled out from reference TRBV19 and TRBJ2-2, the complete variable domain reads DGGITQSPKYLFRKEGQNVTLSCEQNLNHDAMYWYRQDPGQGLRLIYYSQIVNDFQKGDIAEGYSVSREKKESFPLTVTSAQKNPTAFYLCASSIRQGANPGELFFGEGSRLTVL.

The CDR3 loop reads CASSLVDRLSYEQYF. CDR3 in DNA: TGTGCCAGCAGCTTAGTAGACCGCCTCTCCTACGAGCAGTACTTC. The chain is built from TRBV7-9 and TRBJ2-7; D not certain. This CDR3 is built from 15 residues. Germline-derived CDR1 and CDR2 are SEHNR and FQNEAQ (reference sequence). V lost 1 base to trimming and J lost 0 bases, with 10 bases between them.

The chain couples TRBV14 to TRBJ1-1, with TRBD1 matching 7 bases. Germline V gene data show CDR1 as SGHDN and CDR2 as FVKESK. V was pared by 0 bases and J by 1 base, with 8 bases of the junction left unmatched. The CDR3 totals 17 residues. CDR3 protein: CASSQDWARQGNTEAFF. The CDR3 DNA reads TGTGCCAGCAGCCAAGATTGGGCTCGACAGGGGAACACTGAAGCTTTCTTT.

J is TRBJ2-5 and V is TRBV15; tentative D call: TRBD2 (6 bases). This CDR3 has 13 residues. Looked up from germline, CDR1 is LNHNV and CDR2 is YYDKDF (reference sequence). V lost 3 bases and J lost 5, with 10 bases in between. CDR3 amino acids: CATSSQAGETQYF. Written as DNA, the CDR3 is TGTGCCACCAGCAGCCAGGCGGGGGAGACCCAGTACTTC. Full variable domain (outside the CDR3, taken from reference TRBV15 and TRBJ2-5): DAMVIQNPRYQVTQFGKPVTLSCSQTLNHNVMYWYQQKSSQAPKLLFHYYDKDFNNEADTPDNFQSRRPNTSFCFLDIRSPGLGDTAMYLCATSSQAGETQYFGPGTRLLVL.

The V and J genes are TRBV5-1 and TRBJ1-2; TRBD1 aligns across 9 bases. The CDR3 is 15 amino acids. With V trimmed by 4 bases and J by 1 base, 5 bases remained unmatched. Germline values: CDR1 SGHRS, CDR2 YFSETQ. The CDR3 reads CASSRRDRVNYGYTF. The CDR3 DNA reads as TGCGCCAGCAGCCGCCGGGACAGGGTTAACTATGGCTACACCTTC. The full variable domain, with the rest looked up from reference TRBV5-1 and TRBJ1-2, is KAGVTQTPRYLIKTRGQQVTLSCSPISGHRSVSWYQQTPGQGLQFLFEYFSETQRNKGNFPGRFSGRQFSNSRSEMNVSTLELGDSALYLCASSRRDRVNYGYTFGSGTRLTVV.